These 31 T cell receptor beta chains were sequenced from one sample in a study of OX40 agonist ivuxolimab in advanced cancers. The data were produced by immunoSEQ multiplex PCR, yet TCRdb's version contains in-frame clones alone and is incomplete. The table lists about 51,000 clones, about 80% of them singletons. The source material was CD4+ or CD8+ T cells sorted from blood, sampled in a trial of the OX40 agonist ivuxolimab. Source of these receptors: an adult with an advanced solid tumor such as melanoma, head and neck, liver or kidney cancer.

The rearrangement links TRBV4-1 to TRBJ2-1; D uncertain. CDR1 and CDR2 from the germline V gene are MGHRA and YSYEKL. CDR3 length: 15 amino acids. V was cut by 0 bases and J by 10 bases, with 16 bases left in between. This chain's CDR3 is CASSQDQVTLGEQFF. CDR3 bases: TGCGCCAGCAGCCAAGATCAAGTCACCTTAGGGGAGCAGTTCTTC.

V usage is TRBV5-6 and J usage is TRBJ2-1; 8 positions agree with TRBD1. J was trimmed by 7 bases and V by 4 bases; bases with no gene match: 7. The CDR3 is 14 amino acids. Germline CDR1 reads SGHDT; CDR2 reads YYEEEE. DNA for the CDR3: TGTGCCAGCAGCCCATTCGACAGGGGTAATGAGCAGTTCTTC. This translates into CASSPFDRGNEQFF. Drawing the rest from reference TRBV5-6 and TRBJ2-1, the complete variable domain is DAGVTQSPTHLIKTRGQQVTLRCSPKSGHDTVSWYQQALGQGPQFIFQYYEEEERQRGNFPDRFSGHQFPNYSSELNVNALLLGDSALYLCASSPFDRGNEQFFGPGTRLTVL.

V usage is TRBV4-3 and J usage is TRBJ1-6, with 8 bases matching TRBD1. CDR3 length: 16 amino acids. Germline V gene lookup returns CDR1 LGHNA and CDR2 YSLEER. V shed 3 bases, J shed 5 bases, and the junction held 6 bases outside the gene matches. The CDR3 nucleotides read TGCGCCAGCAGCCAGGAATACAGGGGGGATAATTCACCCCTCCACTTT. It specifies CASSQEYRGDNSPLHF.

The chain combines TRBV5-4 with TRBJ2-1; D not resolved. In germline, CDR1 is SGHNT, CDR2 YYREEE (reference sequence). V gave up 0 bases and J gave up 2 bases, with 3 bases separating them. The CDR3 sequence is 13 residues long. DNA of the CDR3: TGTGCCAGCAGCTTGGGACCCTACAATGAGCAGTTCTTC. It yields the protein CASSLGPYNEQFF.

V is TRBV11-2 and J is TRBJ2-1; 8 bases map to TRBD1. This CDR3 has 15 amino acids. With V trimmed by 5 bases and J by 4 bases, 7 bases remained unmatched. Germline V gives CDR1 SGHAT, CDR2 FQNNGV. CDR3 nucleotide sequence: TGTGCCAGCAGCCCCAGGACAGGGTCGTACAATGAGCAGTTCTTC. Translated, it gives CASSPRTGSYNEQFF.

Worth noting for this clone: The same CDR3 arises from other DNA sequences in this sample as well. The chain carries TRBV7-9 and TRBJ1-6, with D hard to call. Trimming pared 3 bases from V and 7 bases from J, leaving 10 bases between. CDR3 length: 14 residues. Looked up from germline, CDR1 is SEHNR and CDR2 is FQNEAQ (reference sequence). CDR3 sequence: CASSLVAVNSPLHF. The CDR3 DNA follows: TGTGCCAGCAGCTTGGTGGCGGTCAATTCACCCCTCCACTTT.

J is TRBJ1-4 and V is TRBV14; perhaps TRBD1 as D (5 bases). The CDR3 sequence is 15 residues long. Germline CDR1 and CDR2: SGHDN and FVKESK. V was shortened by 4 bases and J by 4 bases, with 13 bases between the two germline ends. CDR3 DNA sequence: TGTGCCAGCAGCCTCCGTGGGGGGATTAATGAAAAACTGTTTTTT. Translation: CASSLRGGINEKLFF. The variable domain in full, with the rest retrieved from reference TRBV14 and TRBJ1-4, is EAGVTQFPSHSVIEKGQTVTLRCDPISGHDNLYWYRRVMGKEIKFLLHFVKESKQDESGMPNNRFLAERTGGTYSTLKVQPAELEDSGVYFCASSLRGGINEKLFFGSGTQLSVL.

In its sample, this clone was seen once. CDR3 in amino acids: CASSIGTGWVRNEQFF. In DNA, the CDR3 is TGTGCCAGTAGTATCGGGACAGGCTGGGTACGGAATGAGCAGTTCTTC. V gene TRBV19 combines with J gene TRBJ2-1; 8 nucleotides line up with TRBD1. This CDR3 is built from 16 residues. V lost 3 bases and J lost 7; bases outside the gene matches: 11. Germline CDR1 and CDR2: LNHDA and SQIVND (reference sequence).

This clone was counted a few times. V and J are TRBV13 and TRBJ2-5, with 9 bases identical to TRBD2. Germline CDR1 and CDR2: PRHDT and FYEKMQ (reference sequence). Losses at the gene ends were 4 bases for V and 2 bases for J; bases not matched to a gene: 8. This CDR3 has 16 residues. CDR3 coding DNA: TGTGCCAGCAGCTCGTGGAGCGGGGGGTCTCAAGAGACCCAGTACTTC. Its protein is CASSSWSGGSQETQYF.

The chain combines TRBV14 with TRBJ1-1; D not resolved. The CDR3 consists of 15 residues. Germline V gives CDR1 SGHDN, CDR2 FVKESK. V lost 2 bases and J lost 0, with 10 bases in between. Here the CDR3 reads CASSQHRGLNTEAFF. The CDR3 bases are TGTGCCAGCAGCCAACACCGTGGCCTGAACACTGAAGCTTTCTTT.

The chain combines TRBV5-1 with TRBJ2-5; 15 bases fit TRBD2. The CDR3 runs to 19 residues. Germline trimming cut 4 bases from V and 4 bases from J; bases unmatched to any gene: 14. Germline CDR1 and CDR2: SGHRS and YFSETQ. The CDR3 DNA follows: TGCGCCAGCAGCCCGGGACTAGCGGGGGGCCTTGTCGTGAGAGAGACCCAGTACTTC. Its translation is CASSPGLAGGLVVRETQYF.

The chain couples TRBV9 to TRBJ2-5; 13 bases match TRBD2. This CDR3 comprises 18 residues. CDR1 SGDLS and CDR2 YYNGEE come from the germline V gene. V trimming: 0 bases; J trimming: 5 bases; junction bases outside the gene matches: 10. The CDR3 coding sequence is TGTGCCAGCAGCGTAGGGGGACTAGCGGGGACCTACTTTGAGACCCAGTACTTC. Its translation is CASSVGGLAGTYFETQYF. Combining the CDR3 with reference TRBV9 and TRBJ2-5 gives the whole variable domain DSGVTQTPKHLITATGQRVTLRCSPRSGDLSVYWYQQSLDQGLQFLIQYYNGEERAKGNILERFSAQQFPDLHSELNLSSLELGDSALYFCASSVGGLAGTYFETQYFGPGTRLLVL.

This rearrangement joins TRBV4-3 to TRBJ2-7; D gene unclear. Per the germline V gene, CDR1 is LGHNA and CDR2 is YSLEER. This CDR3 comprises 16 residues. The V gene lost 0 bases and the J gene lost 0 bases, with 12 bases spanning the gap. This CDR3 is CASSQDVVLRSYEQYF. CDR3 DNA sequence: TGCGCCAGCAGCCAAGATGTGGTACTTCGCTCCTACGAGCAGTACTTC.

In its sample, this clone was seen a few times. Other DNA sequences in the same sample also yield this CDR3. The CDR3 is CSVEVSGNEQFF. CDR3 coding DNA: TGCAGCGTTGAGGTCAGTGGCAATGAGCAGTTCTTC. The genes are TRBV29-1 and TRBJ2-1; D is unresolved. CDR1 and CDR2 from the germline V gene are SQVTM and ANQGSEA. With 3 bases removed from V and 6 bases from J, the gap between germline ends came to 9 bases. The length of the CDR3 is 12 residues.

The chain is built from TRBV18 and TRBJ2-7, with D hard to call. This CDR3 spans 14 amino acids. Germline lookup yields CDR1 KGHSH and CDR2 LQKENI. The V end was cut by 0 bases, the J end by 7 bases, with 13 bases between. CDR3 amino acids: CASSPPGMPREQYF. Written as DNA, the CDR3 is TGTGCCAGCTCACCACCGGGGATGCCCCGGGAGCAGTACTTC.

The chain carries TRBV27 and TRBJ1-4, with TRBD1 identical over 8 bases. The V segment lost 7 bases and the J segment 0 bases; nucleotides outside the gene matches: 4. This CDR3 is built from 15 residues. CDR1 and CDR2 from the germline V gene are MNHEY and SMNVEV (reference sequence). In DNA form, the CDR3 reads TGTGCCAGCAAAATGGACAGGGCAACTAATGAAAAACTGTTTTTT. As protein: CASKMDRATNEKLFF.

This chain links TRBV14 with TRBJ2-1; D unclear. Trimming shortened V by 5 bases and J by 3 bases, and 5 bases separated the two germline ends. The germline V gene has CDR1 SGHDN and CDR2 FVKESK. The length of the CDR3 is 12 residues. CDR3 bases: TGTGCCAGCAGCGGCATCTACAATGAGCAGTTCTTC. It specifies CASSGIYNEQFF.

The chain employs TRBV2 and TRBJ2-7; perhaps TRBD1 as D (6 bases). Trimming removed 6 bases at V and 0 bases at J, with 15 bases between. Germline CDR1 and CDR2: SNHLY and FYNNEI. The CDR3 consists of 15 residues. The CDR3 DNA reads TGTGCCAGCAGCAACGACAGGCAAAGCTCCTACGAGCAGTACTTC. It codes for CASSNDRQSSYEQYF.

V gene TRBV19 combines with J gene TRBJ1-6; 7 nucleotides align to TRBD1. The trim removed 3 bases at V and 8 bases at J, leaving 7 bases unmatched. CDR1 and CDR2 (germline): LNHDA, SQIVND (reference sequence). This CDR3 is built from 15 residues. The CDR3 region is CASSIAPTGDSPLHF. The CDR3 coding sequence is TGTGCCAGTAGTATCGCCCCTACAGGGGATTCACCCCTCCACTTT.

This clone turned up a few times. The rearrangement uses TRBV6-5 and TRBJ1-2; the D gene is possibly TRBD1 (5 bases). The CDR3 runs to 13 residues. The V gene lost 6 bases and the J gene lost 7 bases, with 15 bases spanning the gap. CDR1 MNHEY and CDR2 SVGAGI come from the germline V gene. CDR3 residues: CASSIDSRGGYTF. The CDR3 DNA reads TGTGCCAGCAGCATCGACAGCCGGGGTGGCTACACCTTC.

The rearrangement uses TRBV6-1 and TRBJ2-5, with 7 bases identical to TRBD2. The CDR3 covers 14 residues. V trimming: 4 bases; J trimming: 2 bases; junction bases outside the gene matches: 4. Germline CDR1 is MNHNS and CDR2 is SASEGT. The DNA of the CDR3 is TGTGCCAGCAGTGGCCGGGACTATCAAGAGACCCAGTACTTC. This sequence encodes CASSGRDYQETQYF.

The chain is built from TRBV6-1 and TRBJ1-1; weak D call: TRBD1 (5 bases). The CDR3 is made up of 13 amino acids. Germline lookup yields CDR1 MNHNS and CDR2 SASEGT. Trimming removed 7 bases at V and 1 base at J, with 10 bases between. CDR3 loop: CASKGPENTEAFF. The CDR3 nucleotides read TGTGCCAGCAAGGGGCCCGAGAACACTGAAGCTTTCTTT.

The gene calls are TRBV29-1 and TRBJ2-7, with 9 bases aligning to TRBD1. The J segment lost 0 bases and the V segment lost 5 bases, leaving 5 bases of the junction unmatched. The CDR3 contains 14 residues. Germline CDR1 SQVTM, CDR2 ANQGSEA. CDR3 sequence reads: CSVLRTGASYEQYF. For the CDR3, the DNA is TGCAGCGTTCTAAGGACAGGGGCCTCCTACGAGCAGTACTTC.

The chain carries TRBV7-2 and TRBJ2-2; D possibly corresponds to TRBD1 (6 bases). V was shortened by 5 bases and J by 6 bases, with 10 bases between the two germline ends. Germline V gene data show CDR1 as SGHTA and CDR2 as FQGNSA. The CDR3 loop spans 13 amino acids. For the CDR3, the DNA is TGTGCCAGCAGCGCCAGACAGGCCGGGGAGCTGTTTTTT. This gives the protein CASSARQAGELFF.

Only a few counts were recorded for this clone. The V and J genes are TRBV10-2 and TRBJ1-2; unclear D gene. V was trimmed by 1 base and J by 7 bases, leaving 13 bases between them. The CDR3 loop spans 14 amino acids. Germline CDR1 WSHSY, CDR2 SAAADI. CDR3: CASSEFRELAGYTF. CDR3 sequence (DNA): TGCGCCAGCAGTGAGTTTAGGGAGCTTGCTGGCTACACCTTC.

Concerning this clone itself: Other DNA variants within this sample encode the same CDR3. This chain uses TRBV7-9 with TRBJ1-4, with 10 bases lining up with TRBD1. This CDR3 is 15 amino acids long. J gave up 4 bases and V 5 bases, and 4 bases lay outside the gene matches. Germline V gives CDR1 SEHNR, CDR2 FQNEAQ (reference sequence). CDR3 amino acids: CASSPGQGLNEKLFF. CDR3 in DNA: TGTGCCAGCAGCCCGGGACAGGGGCTTAATGAAAAACTGTTTTTT.

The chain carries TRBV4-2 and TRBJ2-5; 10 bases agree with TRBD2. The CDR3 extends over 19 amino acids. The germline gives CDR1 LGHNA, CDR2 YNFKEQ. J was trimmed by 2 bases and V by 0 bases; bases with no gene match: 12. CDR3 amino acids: CASSQDRQLSGGIQETQYF. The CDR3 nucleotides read TGTGCCAGCAGCCAAGATCGGCAACTTAGCGGGGGGATTCAAGAGACCCAGTACTTC.

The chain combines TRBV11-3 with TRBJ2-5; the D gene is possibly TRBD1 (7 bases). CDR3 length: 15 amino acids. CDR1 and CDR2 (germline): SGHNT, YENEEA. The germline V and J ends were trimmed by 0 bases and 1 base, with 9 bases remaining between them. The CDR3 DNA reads TGTGCCAGCAGCTTAGACAGGGGGGTCCAAGAGACCCAGTACTTC. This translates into CASSLDRGVQETQYF.

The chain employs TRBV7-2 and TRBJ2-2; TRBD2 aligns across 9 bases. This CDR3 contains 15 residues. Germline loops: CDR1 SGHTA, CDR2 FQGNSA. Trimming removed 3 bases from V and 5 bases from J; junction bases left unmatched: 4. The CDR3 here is CASSLRLAGTGELFF. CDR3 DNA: TGTGCCAGCAGCTTGAGGCTAGCGGGGACCGGGGAGCTGTTTTTT.

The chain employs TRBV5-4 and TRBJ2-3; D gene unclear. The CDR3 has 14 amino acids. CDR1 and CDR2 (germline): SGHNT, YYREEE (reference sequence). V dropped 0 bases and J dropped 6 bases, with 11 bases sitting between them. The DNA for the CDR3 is TGTGCCAGCAGCTTGGGGACCAATCGTGATACGCAGTATTTT. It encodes CASSLGTNRDTQYF.

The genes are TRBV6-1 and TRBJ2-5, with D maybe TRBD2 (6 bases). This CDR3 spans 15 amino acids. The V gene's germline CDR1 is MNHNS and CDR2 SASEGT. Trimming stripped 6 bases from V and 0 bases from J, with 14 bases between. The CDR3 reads CASSGPLAYQETQYF. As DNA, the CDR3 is TGTGCCAGCAGCGGCCCCCTAGCGTACCAAGAGACCCAGTACTTC.